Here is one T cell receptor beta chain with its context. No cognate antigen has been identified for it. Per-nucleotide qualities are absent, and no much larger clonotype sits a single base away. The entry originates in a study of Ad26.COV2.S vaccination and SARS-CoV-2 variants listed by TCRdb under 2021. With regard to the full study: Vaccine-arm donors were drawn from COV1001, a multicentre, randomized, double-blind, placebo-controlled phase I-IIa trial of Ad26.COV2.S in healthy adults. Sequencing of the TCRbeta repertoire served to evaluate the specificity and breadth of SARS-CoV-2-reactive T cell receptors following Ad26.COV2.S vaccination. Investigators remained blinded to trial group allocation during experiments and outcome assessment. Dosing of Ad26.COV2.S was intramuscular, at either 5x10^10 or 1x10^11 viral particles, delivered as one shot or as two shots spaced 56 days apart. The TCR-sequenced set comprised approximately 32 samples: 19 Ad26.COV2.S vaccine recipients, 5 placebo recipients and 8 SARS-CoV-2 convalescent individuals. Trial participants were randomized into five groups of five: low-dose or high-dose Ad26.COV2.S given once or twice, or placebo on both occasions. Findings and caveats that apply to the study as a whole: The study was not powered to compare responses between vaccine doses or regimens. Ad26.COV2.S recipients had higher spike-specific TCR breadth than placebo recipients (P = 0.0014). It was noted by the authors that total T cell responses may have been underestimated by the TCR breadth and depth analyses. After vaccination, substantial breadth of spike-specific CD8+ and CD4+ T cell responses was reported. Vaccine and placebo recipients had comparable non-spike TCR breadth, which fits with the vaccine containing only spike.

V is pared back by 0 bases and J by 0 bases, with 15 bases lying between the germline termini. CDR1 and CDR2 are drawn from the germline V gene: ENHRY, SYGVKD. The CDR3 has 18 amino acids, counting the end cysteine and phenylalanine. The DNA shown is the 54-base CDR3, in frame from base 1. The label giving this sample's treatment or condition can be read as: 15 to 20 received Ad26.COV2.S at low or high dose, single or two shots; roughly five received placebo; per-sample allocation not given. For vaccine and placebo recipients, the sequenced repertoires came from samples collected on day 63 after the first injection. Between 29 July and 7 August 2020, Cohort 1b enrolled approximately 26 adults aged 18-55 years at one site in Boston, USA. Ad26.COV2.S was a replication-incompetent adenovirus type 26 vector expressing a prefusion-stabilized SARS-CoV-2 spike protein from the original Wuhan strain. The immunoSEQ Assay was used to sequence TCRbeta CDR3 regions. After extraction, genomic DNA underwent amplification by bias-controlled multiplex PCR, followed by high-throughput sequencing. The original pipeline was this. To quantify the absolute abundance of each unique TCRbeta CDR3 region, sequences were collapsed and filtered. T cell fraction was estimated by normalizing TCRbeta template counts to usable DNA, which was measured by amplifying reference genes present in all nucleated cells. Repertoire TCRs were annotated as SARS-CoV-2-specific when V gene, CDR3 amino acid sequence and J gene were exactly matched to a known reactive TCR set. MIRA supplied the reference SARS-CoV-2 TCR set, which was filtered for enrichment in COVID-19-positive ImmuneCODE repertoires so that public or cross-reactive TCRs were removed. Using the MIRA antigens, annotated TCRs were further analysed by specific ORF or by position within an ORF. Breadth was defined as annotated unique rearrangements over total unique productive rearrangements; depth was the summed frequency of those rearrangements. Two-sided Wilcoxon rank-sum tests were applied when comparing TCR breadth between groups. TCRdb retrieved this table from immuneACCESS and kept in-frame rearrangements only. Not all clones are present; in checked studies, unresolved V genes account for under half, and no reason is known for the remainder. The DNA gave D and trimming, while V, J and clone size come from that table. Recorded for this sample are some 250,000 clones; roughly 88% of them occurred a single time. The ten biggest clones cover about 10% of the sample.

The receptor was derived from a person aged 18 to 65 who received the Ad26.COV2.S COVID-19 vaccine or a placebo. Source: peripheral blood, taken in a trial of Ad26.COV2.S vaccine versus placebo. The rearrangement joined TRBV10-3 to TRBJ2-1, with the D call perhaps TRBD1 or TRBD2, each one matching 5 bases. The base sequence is TGTGCCATCAGTGAGTCGGGGTTTGAGAGGGGCTCCTACAATGAGCAGTTCTTC. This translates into CAISESGFERGSYNEQFF.